Following are 10 T cell receptor beta chains from one sample sequenced in a study of T-cell memory formation after mild COVID-19. In TCRdb, the 5' RACE reads were re-called with MiXCR into one record per CDR3 protein. The data show about 320,000 distinct CDR3 sequences, approximately 14% seen once. The sequenced sample was PBMCs or a T cell subset sorted from them (not recorded which). These TCRs come from a young man who had mild COVID-19 (a few samples of this study predate the infection). Cell type and time point are not known.

This chain links TRBV24-1 with TRBJ2-2; maybe TRBD2 (6 bases). CDR3 length equals 16 residues. Germline V lookup: CDR1 KGHDR, CDR2 SFDVKD. V lost 4 bases, J lost 4 bases, and 15 bases lay in between. CDR3 sequence: CATSERGYLGTGELFF. The DNA for the CDR3 is TGTGCCACCAGTGAGCGGGGCTATCTGGGCACCGGGGAGCTGTTTTTT.

This clonotype turned up a few times. The V and J genes are TRBV6-2 or TRBV6-3 and TRBJ2-7; D is unclear. CDR3 length equals 12 residues. V lost 2 bases, J lost 3 bases, and 5 bases lay in between. CDR1 and CDR2 from the germline V gene are MNHEY and SVGEGT. This CDR3 is CASSYRGYEQYV. The DNA for the CDR3 is TGTGCCAGCAGTTACCGAGGCTACGAGCAGTACGTC.

This clonotype showed up just a few times. The V and J genes are TRBV4-2 and TRBJ2-5; D perhaps matches TRBD2 (6 bases). V dropped 1 base and J dropped 5 bases, with 14 bases sitting between them. The germline CDR1 and CDR2 sequences are LGHNA and YNFKEQ. This CDR3 is 15 amino acids long. CDR3 in amino acids: CASSQGGAGRETQYF. The DNA of the CDR3 is TGTGCCAGCAGCCAAGGAGGAGCGGGCCGGGAGACCCAGTACTTC.

This clonotype has ten or more counts. The genes are TRBV7-8 and TRBJ2-7, with unresolved D. Germline V CDR1 and CDR2: SGHVS, FQNEAQ. The CDR3 runs to 13 residues. The ends were cut back, 1 base at V and 3 bases at J, with 7 bases in the middle. This chain's CDR3 is CASSLGPLYEQYF. The CDR3 nucleotides are TGTGCCAGCAGCTTAGGCCCACTCTACGAGCAGTACTTC.

V usage is TRBV24-1 and J usage is TRBJ2-7; no reliable D call. The CDR3 runs 14 residues. V dropped 0 bases and J dropped 2 bases, with 7 bases sitting between them. From germline, CDR1 is KGHDR and CDR2 SFDVKD. This CDR3 reads CATSDLTAAYEQYV. In DNA, the CDR3 is TGTGCCACCAGTGATTTGACCGCGGCCTACGAGCAGTACGTC.

The table lists this clonotype with a few counts. The chain is built from TRBV12-3 or TRBV12-4 and TRBJ1-1; the D is unclear. V was cut by 4 bases and J by 4 bases, with 13 bases left in between. The CDR3 has 14 residues. The CDR3 nucleotides are TGTGCCAGCAGTTCGATACTTGGGGTCACTGAAGCTTTCTTT. Its protein product is CASSSILGVTEAFF.

This sequence joins TRBV28 and TRBJ2-5; 7 nucleotides align to TRBD2. V lost 7 bases and J lost 3; bases outside the gene matches: 8. CDR1 is MDHEN and CDR2 is SYDVKM in the germline V gene. This CDR3 has 14 amino acids. The CDR3 spells CASTGDYQEETQYF. The CDR3, as DNA: TGTGCCAGCACCGGGGACTACCAAGAAGAGACCCAGTACTTC.

This clonotype came up a few times. This chain's CDR3 is CSVGGLAGGQVTDTQYF. The CDR3 DNA follows: TGCAGCGTTGGAGGACTAGCGGGGGGCCAAGTCACAGATACGCAGTATTTT. The J gene is TRBJ2-3, the V gene TRBV29-1, with TRBD2 identical over 14 bases. The CDR3 sequence is 17 residues long. V gave up 4 bases and J gave up 2 bases; unmatched junction bases: 8. The germline V gene encodes CDR1 SQVTM and CDR2 ANQGSEA.

CDR3 amino acids: CASNRRNGGMNTEAFF. CDR3 coding DNA: TGTGCCAGCAATCGCCGTAACGGGGGGATGAACACTGAAGCTTTCTTT. This chain links TRBV6-2 or TRBV6-3 with TRBJ1-1; a possible D gene is TRBD1 (5 bases). The CDR3 loop spans 16 amino acids. In germline, CDR1 is MNHEY, CDR2 SVGEGT. Trimming took off 7 bases at V and 0 bases at J, with 18 bases between the two ends.

Many counts were recorded for this clonotype. The V call is TRBV4-1, the J call TRBJ2-2; D might be TRBD1 (5 bases). CDR1 is MGHRA and CDR2 is YSYEKL in the germline V gene. This CDR3 region has 16 residues. V gave up 0 bases and J gave up 4 bases, with 12 bases separating them. The CDR3 DNA reads as TGCGCCAGCAGCCAAGATCCGGGCAGGGTCACCGGGGAGCTGTTTTTT. It yields the protein CASSQDPGRVTGELFF.